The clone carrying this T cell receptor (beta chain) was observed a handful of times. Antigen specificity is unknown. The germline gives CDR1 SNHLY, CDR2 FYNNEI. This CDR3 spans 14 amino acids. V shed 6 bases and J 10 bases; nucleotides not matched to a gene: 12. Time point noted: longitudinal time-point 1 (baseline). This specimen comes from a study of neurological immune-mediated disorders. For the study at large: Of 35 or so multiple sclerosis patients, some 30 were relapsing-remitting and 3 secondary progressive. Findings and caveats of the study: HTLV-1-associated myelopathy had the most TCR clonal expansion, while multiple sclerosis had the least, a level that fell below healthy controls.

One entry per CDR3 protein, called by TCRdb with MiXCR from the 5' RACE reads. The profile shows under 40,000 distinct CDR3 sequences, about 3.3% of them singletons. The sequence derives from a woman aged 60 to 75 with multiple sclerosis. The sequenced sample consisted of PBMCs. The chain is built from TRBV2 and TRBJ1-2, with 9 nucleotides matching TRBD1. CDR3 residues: CASRGLRTGVDYTF. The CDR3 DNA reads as TGTGCCAGCAGGGGATTGAGGACAGGGGTGGACTACACCTTC.